Each of the 20 T cell receptor beta chains below was sequenced from the same sample in a study of blood T cells in healthy people across ages. A second roughly 7 to 11 cycle PCR used barcoded and J-beta primers. TCRdb re-analysed the 5' RACE reads in MiXCR, keeping a single row per CDR3 protein. The sample includes roughly 500,000 distinct CDR3 sequences, nearly 25% of them seen just once. These data also featured in a second study, about T cells of mothers and their children.

Sequenced sample: blood. The receptors originated from a boy younger than 18 in good health.

The sample holds a few counts of this clonotype. The chain employs TRBV28 and TRBJ1-4, with 12 bases matching TRBD1. Trimming took 2 bases from V and 8 from J; bases not matched to a gene: 9. This CDR3 contains 17 residues. Germline CDR1 is MDHEN and CDR2 is SYDVKM. The CDR3 loop is CASSLRGQGARKEKLFF. In DNA, the CDR3 is TGTGCCAGCAGTTTAAGGGGACAGGGGGCGCGTAAGGAAAAACTGTTTTTT.

The table lists this clonotype with a few counts. The chain employs TRBV28 and TRBJ1-2, with 7 bases that match TRBD1. V dropped 6 bases and J dropped 1; count of bases not matched to a gene: 2. Germline V CDR1 and CDR2: MDHEN, SYDVKM. The CDR3 is 13 residues long. The CDR3 region is CASRGDSNYGYTF. Here the CDR3 DNA reads TGTGCCAGCAGAGGGGACAGTAACTATGGCTACACCTTC.

This clonotype was observed many times. The V and J genes are TRBV29-1 and TRBJ2-7; tentatively, D is TRBD1 or TRBD2 (5 bases each). Trimming removed 4 bases from V and 0 bases from J, with 10 bases in between. CDR1 and CDR2 (germline): SQVTM, ANQGSEA. The CDR3 consists of 13 residues. The CDR3 spells CSVGGTPSYEQYF. CDR3 coding DNA: TGCAGCGTTGGGGGGACGCCCTCCTACGAGCAGTACTTC.

This clonotype was found a few times. The chain uses TRBV20-1 and TRBJ2-7, with 10 bases identical to TRBD1. From germline, CDR1 is DFQATT and CDR2 SNEGSKA (reference sequence). The CDR3 runs 15 residues. The junction had 5 bases not matched to a gene; V was cut back by 2 bases and J by 1 base. The CDR3 coding sequence is TGCAGTGCTAGACATCCGGGACAGGGGTCCTACGAGCAGTACTTC. Its translation is CSARHPGQGSYEQYF.

The table lists this clonotype with a few counts. V usage is TRBV28 and J usage is TRBJ2-2; 12 nucleotides line up with TRBD1. Germline CDR1 and CDR2: MDHEN and SYDVKM. V lost 6 bases, J lost 6 bases, and 5 bases stayed unmatched. The CDR3 runs 15 residues. The CDR3 DNA sequence: TGTGCCAGCAGCTTCGGGACAGGGGGCTCCGGGGAGCTGTTTTTT. It translates to CASSFGTGGSGELFF. Variable domain in full (rest from reference TRBV28 and TRBJ2-2): DVKVTQSSRYLVKRTGEKVFLECVQDMDHENMFWYRQDPGLGLRLIYFSYDVKMKEKGDIPEGYSVSREKKERFSLILESASTNQTSMYLCASSFGTGGSGELFFGEGSRLTVL.

The J gene is TRBJ1-5, the V gene TRBV20-1; D may correspond to TRBD1 or TRBD2 (5 bases each). The J call could be wrong; TRBJ2-3 is a better fit for the DNA end. This CDR3 is built from 19 residues. CDR1 is DFQATT and CDR2 is SNEGSKA in the germline V gene (reference sequence). CDR3 in amino acids: CSARGKGPGYQGSNQPQYF. The CDR3 nucleotides are TGCAGTGCTAGAGGCAAGGGGCCAGGGTATCAAGGGAGCAATCAGCCCCAGTATTTT.

The rearrangement joins TRBV6-5 to TRBJ2-7; the match to TRBD1 covers 8 bases. The J segment lost 2 bases and the V segment lost 4 bases, leaving 4 bases of the junction unmatched. CDR3 length: 14 residues. Germline assignment: CDR1 MNHEY and CDR2 SVGAGI. The CDR3 is CASSSQGGPYEQYF. DNA of the CDR3: TGTGCCAGCAGTTCACAGGGGGGCCCCTACGAGCAGTACTTC.

Remarks on this clonotype: An end of the junction differs from the germline gene, which may be a read error. This chain uses TRBV28 with TRBJ2-2; 8 nucleotides match TRBD2. Germline CDR1 and CDR2: MDHEN and SYDVKM. The CDR3 extends over 15 amino acids. In DNA, the CDR3 is TGTGCCAGCAAACCGGGACTAGGGGCCACCGGGGAACTGTTTTTT. Its translation: CASKPGLGATGELFF.

This chain connects TRBV5-1 to TRBJ2-3; D is perhaps TRBD1 (5 bases). Germline V gene sequence: CDR1 SGHRS, CDR2 YFSETQ. The CDR3 covers 16 residues. Trimming cost V 0 bases and J 4 bases, with 15 bases left between them. CDR3 residues: CASSLDVGRGPDTQYF. Here the CDR3 DNA reads TGCGCCAGCAGCTTGGACGTGGGGCGCGGCCCAGATACGCAGTATTTT.

In its sample, this clonotype was seen many times. This chain joins TRBV29-1 and TRBJ2-7, with 7 nucleotides matching TRBD2. V gave up 3 bases and J gave up 6 bases; unmatched junction bases: 5. Germline CDR1 reads SQVTM; CDR2 reads ANQGSEA. The CDR3 runs 12 residues. The CDR3 reads CSVDGGSREQYF. DNA of the CDR3: TGCAGCGTTGATGGCGGGAGCCGCGAGCAGTACTTC.

The gene calls are TRBV20-1 and TRBJ2-1; D remains ambiguous. Trimming removed 5 bases at V and 0 bases at J, with 5 bases between. CDR3 size: 12 residues. Per the germline V gene, CDR1 is DFQATT and CDR2 is SNEGSKA (reference sequence). Here the CDR3 DNA reads TGCAGTGCTTCAACCTCCTACAATGAGCAGTTCTTC. This codes for CSASTSYNEQFF.

This clonotype was counted only a few times. The rearrangement joins TRBV12-3 or TRBV12-4 to TRBJ1-6; a weak D match, TRBD1 (6 bases). The CDR3 has 14 residues. V lost 6 bases, J lost 9 bases, and 15 bases lay in between. CDR3 nucleotide sequence: TGTGCCAGCAGGAGGGGGGCATACCTTTCACCCCTCCACTTT. This sequence encodes CASRRGAYLSPLHF.

The gene calls are TRBV5-1 and TRBJ1-2; D unclear. The CDR3 consists of 12 residues. Germline values: CDR1 SGHRS, CDR2 YFSETQ. The ends were cut back, 3 bases at V and 3 bases at J, with 6 bases in the middle. In DNA form, the CDR3 reads TGCGCCAGCAGCTCGACGGACTATGGCTACACCTTC. Its protein is CASSSTDYGYTF.

The V gene is TRBV7-9, the J gene TRBJ1-1; D gene uncertain. V was shortened by 6 bases and J by 4 bases, with 18 bases between the two germline ends. CDR1 is SEHNR, CDR2 FQNEAQ, per germline (reference sequence). This CDR3 has 15 residues. The CDR3 here is CASRRENWDGTEAFF. The CDR3 DNA follows: TGTGCCAGCAGAAGAGAGAATTGGGATGGCACTGAAGCTTTCTTT.

This clonotype was seen a few times. The V call is TRBV7-2, the J call TRBJ2-7; no clear D gene. The length of the CDR3 is 13 residues. CDR1 is SGHTA, CDR2 FQGNSA, per germline. With 2 bases removed from V and 3 bases from J, the gap between germline ends came to 8 bases. The CDR3 DNA follows: TGTGCCAGCAGCTTACCCCCGGACTACGAGCAGTACTTC. It translates to CASSLPPDYEQYF. Full variable domain (missing parts from reference TRBV7-2 and TRBJ2-7): GAGVSQSPSNKVTEKGKDVELRCDPISGHTALYWYRQSLGQGLEFLIYFQGNSAPDKSGLPSDRFSAERTGGSVSTLTIQRTQQEDSAVYLCASSLPPDYEQYFGPGTRLTVT.

In its sample, this clonotype was seen a few times. The chain carries TRBV20-1 and TRBJ1-4, with D possibly being TRBD1 (5 bases). Trimming pared 0 bases from V and 4 bases from J, leaving 12 bases between. Germline-derived CDR1 and CDR2 are DFQATT and SNEGSKA (reference sequence). The length of the CDR3 is 15 residues. Written as DNA, the CDR3 is TGCAGTGCTAGAGATCGTCAGGGAAATAATGAAAAACTGTTTTTT. It specifies CSARDRQGNNEKLFF.

This rearrangement joins TRBV6-1 to TRBJ2-3, with 7 bases that match TRBD2. V trimming: 6 bases; J trimming: 0 bases; junction bases outside the gene matches: 15. The CDR3 is 18 amino acids. Germline values: CDR1 MNHNS, CDR2 SASEGT. CDR3 amino acids: CASSLRLADILSTDTQYF. The CDR3 DNA sequence: TGTGCCAGCAGCCTCCGGCTAGCGGATATTCTTAGCACAGATACGCAGTATTTT.

In its sample, this clonotype was seen a few times. The chain combines TRBV24-1 with TRBJ2-5, with TRBD2 as a possible D gene (5 bases). The assigned J gene may be wrong: the sequence end matches TRBJ2-1 better. The CDR3 loop spans 16 amino acids. The germline gives CDR1 KGHDR, CDR2 SFDVKD. The CDR3 is CATTQRAGQASNEQFF. The CDR3 nucleotides are TGTGCCACCACCCAGAGGGCGGGCCAAGCTTCCAATGAGCAGTTCTTC.

This clonotype was counted a few times. The V call is TRBV28, the J call TRBJ2-7; D remains ambiguous. V lost 5 bases and J lost 7, with 15 bases in between. Germline V CDR1 and CDR2: MDHEN, SYDVKM. There are 13 residues in the CDR3. DNA for the CDR3: TGTGCCAGCAGTCCCCGACTCACATGGGAGCAGTACTTC. The encoded protein is CASSPRLTWEQYF.

There are a few counts of this clonotype. V and J are TRBV4-2 and TRBJ2-7, with TRBD2 identical over 9 bases. The CDR3 contains 15 residues. Germline V gene sequence: CDR1 LGHNA, CDR2 YNFKEQ. V trimming: 4 bases; J trimming: 4 bases; junction bases outside the gene matches: 8. CDR3 DNA: TGTGCCAGCAGCCGTACCGGGACTAGCAGTTACGAGCAGTACTTC. This gives the protein CASSRTGTSSYEQYF.